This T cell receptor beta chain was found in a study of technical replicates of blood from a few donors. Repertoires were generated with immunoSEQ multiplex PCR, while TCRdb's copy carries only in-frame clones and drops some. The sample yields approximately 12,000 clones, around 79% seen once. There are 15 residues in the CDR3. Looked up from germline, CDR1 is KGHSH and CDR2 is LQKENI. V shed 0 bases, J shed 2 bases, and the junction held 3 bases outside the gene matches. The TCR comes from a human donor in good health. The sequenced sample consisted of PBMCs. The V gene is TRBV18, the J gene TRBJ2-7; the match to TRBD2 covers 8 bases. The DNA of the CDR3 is TGTGCCAGCTCACCACCGGCCGGGAGGGCCTACGAGCAGTACTTC. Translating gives CASSPPAGRAYEQYF.